This T cell receptor beta chain was sequenced during a study of shared clonotypes between healthy human individuals. Whole-study results and caveats: Clonotypes shared by all four donors outscored non-shared clonotypes in generation probability. Large sequencing depth failed to make sorted-subset sequencing complete, rarefaction showed.

An even split of each subset's genomic DNA across several immunoSEQ plates was performed. This table comes from immunoSEQ multiplex PCR, and its TCRdb copy is limited to in-frame clones, with some not included. The sample holds about 820,000 clones, 90% to 95% seen once. Naive CD8 cells lacked CD45RO, underwent positive selection for CCR7 and left out terminally differentiated effector memory CD45RA+ cells. Donation came from healthy HIV-negative adults that had no recent acute infections or vaccinations. Of note for this clone: Its antigen is unknown.

V was clipped by 5 bases and J by 8 bases; unmatched bases: 20. Germline CDR1 and CDR2: SGHTA and FQGTGA. The CDR3 is 18 amino acids. Input material: naive CD8+ T cells sorted from blood. The sequence was collected from a man aged 30 to 45 in good health. The rearrangement uses TRBV7-3 and TRBJ2-1, with 8 positions matching TRBD2. CDR3 DNA sequence: TGTGCCAGCAGCCTTAGTGGCGGGAGGTCGATCACCGGGGATGAGCAGTTCTTC. Translation gives CASSLSGGRSITGDEQFF.